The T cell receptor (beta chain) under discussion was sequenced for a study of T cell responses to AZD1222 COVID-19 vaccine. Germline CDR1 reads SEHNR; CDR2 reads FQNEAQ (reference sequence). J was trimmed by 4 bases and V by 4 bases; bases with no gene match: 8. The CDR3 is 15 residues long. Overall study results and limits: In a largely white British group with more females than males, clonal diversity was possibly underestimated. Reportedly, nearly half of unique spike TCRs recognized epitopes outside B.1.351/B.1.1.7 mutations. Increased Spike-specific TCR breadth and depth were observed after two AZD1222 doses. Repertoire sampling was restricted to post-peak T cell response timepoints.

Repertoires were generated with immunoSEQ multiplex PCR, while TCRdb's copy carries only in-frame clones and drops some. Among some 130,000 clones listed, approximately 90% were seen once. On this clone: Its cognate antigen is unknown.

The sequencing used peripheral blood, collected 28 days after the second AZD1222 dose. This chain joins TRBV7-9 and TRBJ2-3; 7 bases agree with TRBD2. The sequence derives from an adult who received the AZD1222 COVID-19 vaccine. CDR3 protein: CASSWEGRGADTQYF. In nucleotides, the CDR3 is TGTGCCAGCAGCTGGGAGGGACGCGGAGCAGATACGCAGTATTTT.